This T cell receptor (beta chain) was obtained from a study of cytomegalovirus exposure and HLA in healthy donors. Of note for this clone: The antigen remains unidentified.

V was shortened by 5 bases and J by 7 bases, with 20 bases between the two germline ends. Germline loops: CDR1 MDHEN, CDR2 SYDVKM. The CDR3 runs 15 residues. The study's findings and limits: Trimming of TCR beta V- and J-genes showed a link, identified in a later analysis, to a missense DCLRE1C variant.

This PCR relied on a set of 60 Vbeta primers and 13 Jbeta primers. Produced via immunoSEQ multiplex PCR; TCRdb's table is partial and in-frame only. The data contain 120,000 or so clones, about 10% of them singletons. This chain uses TRBV28 with TRBJ1-1, with TRBD1 as a possible D gene (5 bases). Material for sequencing was PBMCs. The TCR sequence derives from a woman in her late teens or twenties in good health and CMV-seropositive. The CDR3 DNA sequence: TGTGCCAGCAGTCTTCGACGGCGGGGCTGGGATGAAGCTTTCTTT. Translation gives CASSLRRRGWDEAFF.